The 30 T cell receptor beta chains in this list originate from one sample, sequenced in a study of regulatory T cells in long-lasting Graves disease. Sequencing libraries for TCR beta were prepared with iRepertoire HTBI primers and Arm-PCR of CDR3 regions. Using its own MiXCR run on the multiplex PCR reads, TCRdb lists one record per CDR3 protein. The profile shows 350,000 to 550,000 distinct CDR3 sequences, less than 15% of them singletons. Regarding time point: newly diagnosed GD, antithyroid drugs for less than 3 months. There was RNA extracted from PBMCs, and the TCR library was made from it. The data were also submitted as part of a second study, on T cells in Graves' hyperthyroidism and ophthalmopathy.

The source was peripheral blood mononuclear cells (PBMCs), collected at new diagnosis, from a patient treated with antithyroid drugs. The receptors come from a woman in her forties or fifties with Graves disease.

The chain is built from TRBV5-5 and TRBJ2-7; D is uncertain. This CDR3 comprises 14 residues. With 2 bases removed from V and 3 bases from J, the gap between germline ends came to 12 bases. Germline CDR1 SGHKS, CDR2 YYEKEE (reference sequence). The CDR3 region is CASSLSSACYEQYF. Here the CDR3 DNA reads TGTGCCAGCAGCTTATCCAGTGCCTGCTACGAGCAGTACTTC.

The sample holds a few counts of this clonotype. V and J are TRBV7-2 and TRBJ2-6, with D hard to call. CDR1 and CDR2 (germline): SGHTA, FQGNSA. The V end lost 5 bases, the J end lost 0 bases, and 8 bases lay between the germline ends. This CDR3 comprises 15 residues. The DNA for the CDR3 is TGTGCCAGCAGCACTTTTTTCTCTGGGGCCAACGTCCTGACTTTC. It yields the protein CASSTFFSGANVLTF.

This clonotype was seen repeatedly, ten times or more. The chain links TRBV7-9 to TRBJ2-5; D might be TRBD1 (6 bases). CDR3 length equals 18 residues. Trimming left V 2 bases short and J 5 bases short, with 24 bases between. The germline V gene encodes CDR1 SEHNR and CDR2 FQNEAQ (reference sequence). The CDR3 protein is CASSLRLARTGLWETQYF. The CDR3 region has the DNA TGTGCCAGCAGCTTACGGTTGGCCCGTACAGGGCTCTGGGAGACCCAGTACTTC.

This clonotype was observed at least ten times. The genes are TRBV28 and TRBJ2-1; either TRBD1 or TRBD2 may fit D (5 bases each). The V and J ends lost 3 bases and 4 bases respectively, with 13 bases between them. CDR1 is MDHEN, CDR2 SYDVKM, per germline. The CDR3 extends over 15 amino acids. The CDR3 sequence: CASSLRGRLYNEQFF. As DNA, the CDR3 is TGTGCCAGCAGTTTGAGGGGCAGGCTTTACAATGAGCAGTTCTTC.

The chain links TRBV20-1 to TRBJ2-1, with a tentative D call TRBD2 (6 bases). The CDR3 runs to 13 residues. Germline CDR1 is DFQATT and CDR2 is SNEGSKA (reference sequence). Trimming left V 3 bases short and J 6 bases short, with 12 bases between. The chain's CDR3 is CSASGSFINEQFF. For the CDR3, the DNA is TGCAGTGCTAGCGGGAGCTTTATCAATGAGCAGTTCTTC.

This rearrangement joins TRBV29-1 to TRBJ1-1, with no clear D. V was cut by 0 bases and J by 8 bases, with 7 bases left in between. This CDR3 spans 11 amino acids. Germline CDR1 SQVTM, CDR2 ANQGSEA. CDR3 nucleotides: TGCAGCGTTGAAGATCAAGGGGAAGCTTTCTTT. Amino acid sequence: CSVEDQGEAFF.

This clonotype was detected a few times. V gene TRBV4-1 combines with J gene TRBJ1-6, with D possibly matching TRBD1 (6 bases). This CDR3 comprises 17 residues. Trimming took off 2 bases at V and 5 bases at J, with 16 bases between the two ends. Germline CDR1 is MGHRA and CDR2 is YSYEKL. CDR3 amino acids: CASSQPYRTVNNSPLHF. In DNA form, the CDR3 reads TGCGCCAGCAGCCAACCGTATCGGACAGTAAATAATTCACCCCTCCACTTT.

The sample holds many counts of this clonotype. The chain recombines TRBV7-9 with TRBJ2-1; TRBD1 is a possible D gene (6 bases). The CDR3 sequence is 16 residues long. Germline V gene sequence: CDR1 SEHNR, CDR2 FQNEAQ (reference sequence). V gave up 1 base and J gave up 8 bases, with 18 bases separating them. CDR3 DNA sequence: TGTGCCAGCAGCTTAGTCGAACCCCCCAACAGGGATGAGCAGTTCTTC. Encoded protein: CASSLVEPPNRDEQFF.

This CDR3 is CASLEGVSGEKLFF. The DNA for the CDR3 is TGTGCCAGCTTAGAGGGGGTTTCGGGGGAAAAACTGTTTTTT. The chain links TRBV2 to TRBJ1-4; TRBD1 might be the D (6 bases). The CDR3 has 14 residues. CDR1 is SNHLY, CDR2 FYNNEI, per germline. The V and J ends lost 8 bases and 8 bases respectively, with 18 bases between them.

J is TRBJ2-3 and V is TRBV5-8; D may match TRBD1 or TRBD2 (5 bases each). V dropped 0 bases and J dropped 4 bases, with 15 bases sitting between them. The germline CDR1 and CDR2 sequences are SGHTS and YDEGEE. The CDR3 is 16 residues long. DNA of the CDR3: TGTGCCAGCAGCTTGGGCCGGGACGGTCTCTCAGATACGCAGTATTTT. It codes for CASSLGRDGLSDTQYF.

This clonotype turned up a few times. CDR3 region: CASSQVVIETQYF. The CDR3 region has the DNA TGTGCCAGCAGCCAAGTTGTCATTGAGACCCAGTACTTC. The chain recombines TRBV14 with TRBJ2-5; D uncertain. V was pared by 1 base and J by 5 bases, with 8 bases between. Looked up from germline, CDR1 is SGHDN and CDR2 is FVKESK. The CDR3 contains 13 residues.

Here the CDR3 reads CAWRTGGQPQHF. In DNA, the CDR3 is TGTGCCTGGAGGACAGGGGGACAGCCCCAGCATTTT. The rearrangement links TRBV30 to TRBJ1-5, with 9 bases identical to TRBD1. The germline V gene encodes CDR1 GTSNPN and CDR2 SVGIG (reference sequence). Trimming removed 3 bases from V and 7 bases from J; junction bases left unmatched: 1. The CDR3 runs to 12 residues.

This clonotype was counted a few times. This CDR3 reads CSARDLNGRQYNEQFF. For the CDR3, the DNA is TGCAGTGCTAGAGATCTGAACGGGAGGCAATACAATGAGCAGTTCTTC. The chain employs TRBV20-1 and TRBJ2-1; 7 nucleotides line up with TRBD2. V lost 0 bases to trimming and J lost 4 bases; unmatched junction nucleotides: 9. The CDR3 sequence is 16 residues long. Looked up from germline, CDR1 is DFQATT and CDR2 is SNEGSKA (reference sequence).

CDR3 in amino acids: CSVDRGGSEAFF. CDR3 bases: TGCAGCGTTGACAGGGGGGGGTCTGAAGCTTTCTTT. The gene calls are TRBV29-1 and TRBJ1-1; 7 bases match TRBD1. The CDR3 contains 12 residues. J was trimmed by 6 bases and V by 3 bases; bases with no gene match: 4. CDR1 SQVTM and CDR2 ANQGSEA come from the germline V gene.

The J gene is TRBJ2-3, the V gene TRBV24-1; 8 bases match TRBD1. This CDR3 has 15 residues. Germline V gene data show CDR1 as KGHDR and CDR2 as SFDVKD. The V segment lost 3 bases and the J segment 6 bases; nucleotides outside the gene matches: 7. The CDR3 here is CATSDTPDRADTQYF. In DNA form, the CDR3 reads TGTGCCACCAGTGATACCCCGGACAGGGCGGATACGCAGTATTTT.

This clonotype occurred many times. V and J are TRBV28 and TRBJ2-1; D possibly matches TRBD1 or TRBD2 (5 bases each). V shed 2 bases and J shed 10 bases, with 12 bases lying between them. CDR1 MDHEN and CDR2 SYDVKM come from the germline V gene. The CDR3 loop spans 13 amino acids. This CDR3 reads CASSLGWGSEQFF. The DNA of the CDR3 is TGTGCCAGCAGTTTAGGGTGGGGGTCGGAGCAGTTCTTC.

This clonotype came up many times. The J gene is TRBJ1-1, the V gene TRBV28; the D is unclear. This CDR3 has 14 amino acids. Looked up from germline, CDR1 is MDHEN and CDR2 is SYDVKM. The V and J ends lost 5 bases and 1 base respectively, with 11 bases between them. This CDR3 reads CASSPQIPNTEAFF. In nucleotides, the CDR3 is TGTGCCAGCAGTCCGCAGATCCCGAACACTGAAGCTTTCTTT.

A few counts support this clonotype. This chain joins TRBV20-1 and TRBJ2-3; D not resolved. In germline, CDR1 is DFQATT, CDR2 SNEGSKA (reference sequence). The ends were cut back, 3 bases at V and 4 bases at J, with 14 bases in the middle. The CDR3 runs 14 residues. CDR3 region: CSASDGYRPDTQYF. CDR3 coding DNA: TGCAGTGCTAGCGACGGGTACCGGCCAGATACGCAGTATTTT.

This clonotype occurred many times. The chain links TRBV5-6 to TRBJ2-3, with unresolved D. The CDR3 sequence is 15 residues long. The germline CDR1 and CDR2 sequences are SGHDT and YYEEEE. V lost 6 bases and J lost 1, with 15 bases in between. The CDR3 sequence is CASMSLDPGTDTQYF. DNA for the CDR3: TGTGCCAGCATGTCCTTGGATCCCGGCACAGATACGCAGTATTTT.

The chain is built from TRBV5-1 and TRBJ1-4; D gene unclear. V was shortened by 1 base and J by 7 bases, with 23 bases between the two germline ends. Germline CDR1 reads SGHRS; CDR2 reads YFSETQ. The CDR3 contains 18 residues. CDR3 amino acids: CASSLWAGPSALSEKLFF. The CDR3, as DNA: TGCGCCAGCAGCTTGTGGGCGGGTCCTTCGGCTCTTTCTGAAAAACTGTTTTTT.

This clonotype has a handful of counts. A junction boundary mismatches the germline segment, possibly from a read error. The chain joins TRBV11-2 to TRBJ2-1; 10 bases are a match to TRBD2. Germline V gene data show CDR1 as SGHAT and CDR2 as FQNNGV. This CDR3 is built from 15 residues. Written as DNA, the CDR3 is TGTGCCAGCACCCCACTAGCGGGAATATACAATGAGCAGTCCTTC. This gives the protein CASTPLAGIYNEQSF.

This clonotype occurred many times. The rearrangement uses TRBV5-1 and TRBJ2-3, with 7 bases aligning to TRBD2. There are 17 residues in the CDR3. The germline V gene encodes CDR1 SGHRS and CDR2 YFSETQ. Losses at the gene ends were 6 bases for V and 4 bases for J; bases not matched to a gene: 17. CDR3 sequence (DNA): TGCGCCAGCACCCTCACATCTAGCGGAAGTGTGGCAGATACGCAGTATTTT. It codes for CASTLTSSGSVADTQYF. Full variable domain (outside the CDR3, taken from reference TRBV5-1 and TRBJ2-3): KAGVTQTPRYLIKTRGQQVTLSCSPISGHRSVSWYQQTPGQGLQFLFEYFSETQRNKGNFPGRFSGRQFSNSRSEMNVSTLELGDSALYLCASTLTSSGSVADTQYFGPGTRLTVL.

In this sample, this clonotype turned up once. This chain links TRBV14 with TRBJ1-2; 7 bases are a match to TRBD1. The CDR3 runs 17 residues. With V trimmed by 1 base and J by 7 bases, 15 bases remained unmatched. The germline CDR1 and CDR2 sequences are SGHDN and FVKESK. As DNA, the CDR3 is TGTGCCAGCAGCCAAGCACCCATAGGACAGGATGTCCGTGGCTACACCTTC. It codes for CASSQAPIGQDVRGYTF.

The genes are TRBV19 and TRBJ1-1; no definite D call. The CDR3 is 12 amino acids. Germline loops: CDR1 LNHDA, CDR2 SQIVND (reference sequence). V was pared by 4 bases and J by 1 base, with 4 bases between. The CDR3 coding sequence is TGTGCCAGTAGTAACGGGAACACTGAAGCTTTCTTT. Translating it yields CASSNGNTEAFF.

J is TRBJ2-1 and V is TRBV6-5, with 10 bases that match TRBD2. The V segment lost 4 bases and the J segment 0 bases; nucleotides outside the gene matches: 6. Germline V gene sequence: CDR1 MNHEY, CDR2 SVGAGI. The CDR3 is made up of 17 amino acids. The CDR3 here is CASSFTSGKSSYNEQFF. CDR3 nucleotide sequence: TGTGCCAGCAGTTTTACTAGCGGGAAAAGCTCCTACAATGAGCAGTTCTTC.

This clonotype has a count of ten or more. This chain connects TRBV5-8 to TRBJ2-7; D is possibly TRBD2 (5 bases). With 2 bases removed from V and 2 bases from J, the gap between germline ends came to 20 bases. CDR1 is SGHTS, CDR2 YDEGEE, per germline. CDR3 length: 17 residues. The CDR3 region has the DNA TGTGCCAGCAGCTTAAGGCTTGGGATGGACGGGGCCTACGAGCAGTACTTC. Its protein is CASSLRLGMDGAYEQYF.

The chain carries TRBV6-2 or TRBV6-3 and TRBJ2-1, with a weak D call TRBD1 (5 bases). CDR3 length equals 13 residues. In germline, CDR1 is MNHEY, CDR2 SVGEGT. The germline V and J ends were trimmed by 7 bases and 4 bases, with 11 bases remaining between them. Here the CDR3 DNA reads TGTGCCAGCAAGGGGCAGTTTTACAATGAGCAGTTCTTC. It is translated as CASKGQFYNEQFF.

This clonotype occurred many times. The V and J genes are TRBV28 and TRBJ1-6; D call uncertain. Germline loops: CDR1 MDHEN, CDR2 SYDVKM. CDR3 size: 12 residues. V lost 7 bases, J lost 9 bases, and 10 bases lay in between. For the CDR3, the DNA is TGTGCCAGCACCCTATTCGGTTCACCCCTCCACTTT. Translation: CASTLFGSPLHF.

This clonotype was picked up many times. The V and J genes are TRBV6-5 and TRBJ1-2; no clear D gene. In germline, CDR1 is MNHEY, CDR2 SVGAGI. The CDR3 loop spans 14 amino acids. The V end lost 0 bases, the J end lost 2 bases, and 7 bases lay between the germline ends. The CDR3 nucleotides are TGTGCCAGCAGTTACTCGAACAGAAACTATGGCTACACCTTC. This encodes CASSYSNRNYGYTF.

Of note for this clonotype: A much bigger clone sits one base away, suggesting this may be a read error. This rearrangement joins TRBV11-2 to TRBJ2-3, with 8 bases lining up with TRBD2. The DNA end is a closer match to TRBJ2-5, so the J assignment may be wrong. This CDR3 has 17 amino acids. Germline V gene lookup returns CDR1 SGHAT and CDR2 FQNNGV. The CDR3 region has the DNA TGTGCCAGCAGTCCACCGGGACTAGTGGGAGTGGGAGAGACCCAGTACTTC. It specifies CASSPPGLVGVGETQYF.